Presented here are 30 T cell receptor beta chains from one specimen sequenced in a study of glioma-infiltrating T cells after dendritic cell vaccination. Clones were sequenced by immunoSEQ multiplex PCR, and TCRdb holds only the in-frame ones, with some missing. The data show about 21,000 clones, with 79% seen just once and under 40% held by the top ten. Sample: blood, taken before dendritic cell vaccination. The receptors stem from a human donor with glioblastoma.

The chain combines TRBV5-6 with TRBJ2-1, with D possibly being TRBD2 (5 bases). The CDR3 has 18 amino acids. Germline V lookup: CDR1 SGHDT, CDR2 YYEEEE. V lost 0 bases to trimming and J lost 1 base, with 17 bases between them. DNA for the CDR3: TGTGCCAGCAGCTTGGGGCTAGCCGATGCCGGTTCCTACAATGAGCAGTTCTTC. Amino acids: CASSLGLADAGSYNEQFF. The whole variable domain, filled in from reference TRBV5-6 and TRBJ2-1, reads DAGVTQSPTHLIKTRGQQVTLRCSPKSGHDTVSWYQQALGQGPQFIFQYYEEEERQRGNFPDRFSGHQFPNYSSELNVNALLLGDSALYLCASSLGLADAGSYNEQFFGPGTRLTVL.

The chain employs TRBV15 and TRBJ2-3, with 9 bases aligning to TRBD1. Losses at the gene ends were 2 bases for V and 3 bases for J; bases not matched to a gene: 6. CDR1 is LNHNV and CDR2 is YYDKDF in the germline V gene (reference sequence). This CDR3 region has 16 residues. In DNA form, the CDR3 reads TGTGCCACCAGCAGAAATACAGGGGGCGGGACAGATACGCAGTATTTT. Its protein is CATSRNTGGGTDTQYF.

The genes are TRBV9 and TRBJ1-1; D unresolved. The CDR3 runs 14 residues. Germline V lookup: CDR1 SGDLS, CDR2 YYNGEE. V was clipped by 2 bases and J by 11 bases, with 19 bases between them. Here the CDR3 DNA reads TGTGCCAGCAGCGTCCCTGATCGCAGGTCGAATGCTTTCTTT. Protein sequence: CASSVPDRRSNAFF. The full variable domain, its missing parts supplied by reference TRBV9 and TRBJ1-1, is DSGVTQTPKHLITATGQRVTLRCSPRSGDLSVYWYQQSLDQGLQFLIQYYNGEERAKGNILERFSAQQFPDLHSELNLSSLELGDSALYFCASSVPDRRSNAFFGQGTRLTVV.

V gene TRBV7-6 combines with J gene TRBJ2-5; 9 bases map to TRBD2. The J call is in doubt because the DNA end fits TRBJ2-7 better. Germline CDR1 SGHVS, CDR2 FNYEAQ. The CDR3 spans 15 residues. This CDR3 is CASSSHPGLAAEQYF. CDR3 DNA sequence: TGTGCCAGCAGCTCGCACCCGGGACTAGCAGCCGAGCAGTACTTC.

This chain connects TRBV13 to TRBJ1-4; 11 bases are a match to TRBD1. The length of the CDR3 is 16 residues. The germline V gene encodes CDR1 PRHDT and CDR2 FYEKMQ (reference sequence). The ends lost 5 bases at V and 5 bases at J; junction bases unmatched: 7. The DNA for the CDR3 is TGTGCCAGCAGCCGTCGCGGACAGGGGGCAAATGAAAAACTGTTTTTT. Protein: CASSRRGQGANEKLFF.

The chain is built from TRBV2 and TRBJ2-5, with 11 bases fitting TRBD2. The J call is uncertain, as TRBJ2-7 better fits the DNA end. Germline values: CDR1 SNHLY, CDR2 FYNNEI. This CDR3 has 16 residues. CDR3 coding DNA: TGTGCCAGCAGTCACACCGGGACTAGCGGAACCTACGAGCAGTACTTC. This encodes CASSHTGTSGTYEQYF.

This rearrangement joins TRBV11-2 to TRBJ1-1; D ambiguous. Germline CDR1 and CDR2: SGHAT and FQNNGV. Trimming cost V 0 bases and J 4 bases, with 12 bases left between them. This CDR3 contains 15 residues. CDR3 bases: TGTGCCAGCAGCTTAGATCTGTGGCGGAGCACTGAAGCTTTCTTT. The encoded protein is CASSLDLWRSTEAFF.

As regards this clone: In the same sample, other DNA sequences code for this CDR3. The CDR3 DNA sequence: TGTGCCAGCAGCTTGGGGGGAGGGAGCTCCTACGAGCAGTACTTC. This sequence encodes CASSLGGGSSYEQYF. The rearrangement uses TRBV5-4 and TRBJ2-7; TRBD2 aligns across 7 bases. V trimming: 0 bases; J trimming: 0 bases; junction bases outside the gene matches: 3. CDR1 and CDR2 from the germline V gene are SGHNT and YYREEE (reference sequence). The CDR3 has 15 residues.

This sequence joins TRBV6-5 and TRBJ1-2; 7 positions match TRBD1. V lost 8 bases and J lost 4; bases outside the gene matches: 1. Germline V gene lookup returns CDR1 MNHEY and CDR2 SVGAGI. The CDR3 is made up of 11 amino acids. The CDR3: CASRQGYGYTF. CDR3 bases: TGTGCCAGCCGACAGGGCTATGGCTACACCTTC.

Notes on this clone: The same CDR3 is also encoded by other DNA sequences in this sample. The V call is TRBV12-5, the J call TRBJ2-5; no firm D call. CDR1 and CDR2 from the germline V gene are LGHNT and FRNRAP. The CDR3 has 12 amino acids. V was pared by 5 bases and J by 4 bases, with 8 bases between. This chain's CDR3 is CASGPDRETQYF. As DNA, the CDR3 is TGTGCTAGTGGTCCCGATAGAGAGACCCAGTACTTC.

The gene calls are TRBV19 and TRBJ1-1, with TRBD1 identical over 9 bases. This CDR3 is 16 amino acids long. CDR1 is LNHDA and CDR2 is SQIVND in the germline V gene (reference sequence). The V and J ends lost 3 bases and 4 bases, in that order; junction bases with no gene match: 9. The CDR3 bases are TGTGCCAGTAGTATTAAGAGGGGGACAGGGAGCACTGAAGCTTTCTTT. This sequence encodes CASSIKRGTGSTEAFF.

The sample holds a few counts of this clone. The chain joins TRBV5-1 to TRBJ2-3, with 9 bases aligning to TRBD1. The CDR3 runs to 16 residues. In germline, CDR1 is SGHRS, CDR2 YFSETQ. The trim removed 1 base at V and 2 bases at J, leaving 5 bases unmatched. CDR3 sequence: CASSLHWDRDTDTQYF. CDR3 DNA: TGCGCCAGCAGCTTGCACTGGGACAGGGACACAGATACGCAGTATTTT.

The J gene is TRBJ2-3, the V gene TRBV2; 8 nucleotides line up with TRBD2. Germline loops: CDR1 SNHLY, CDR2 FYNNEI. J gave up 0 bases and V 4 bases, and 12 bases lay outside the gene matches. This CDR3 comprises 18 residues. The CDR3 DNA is TGTGCCAGCAGTGCCCTCAGGGAGGCGGGAGGTAGCACAGATACGCAGTATTTT. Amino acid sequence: CASSALREAGGSTDTQYF.

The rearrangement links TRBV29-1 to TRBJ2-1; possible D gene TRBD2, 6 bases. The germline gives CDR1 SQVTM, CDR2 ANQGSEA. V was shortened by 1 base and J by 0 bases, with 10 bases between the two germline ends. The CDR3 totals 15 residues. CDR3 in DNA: TGCAGCGTTGAAGGCGGGATGAGCTCCTACAATGAGCAGTTCTTC. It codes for CSVEGGMSSYNEQFF.

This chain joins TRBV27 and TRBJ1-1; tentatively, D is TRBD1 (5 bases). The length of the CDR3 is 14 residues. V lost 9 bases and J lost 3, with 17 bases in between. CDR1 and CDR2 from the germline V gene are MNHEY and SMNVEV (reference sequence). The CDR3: CASCERGFYTEAFF. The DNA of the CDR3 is TGTGCCAGTTGTGAACGGGGGTTTTACACTGAAGCTTTCTTT.

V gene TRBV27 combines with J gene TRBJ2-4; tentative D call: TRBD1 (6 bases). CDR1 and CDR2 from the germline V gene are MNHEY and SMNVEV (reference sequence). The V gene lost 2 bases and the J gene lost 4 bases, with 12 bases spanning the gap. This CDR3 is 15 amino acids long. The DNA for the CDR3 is TGTGCCAGCAGTTTAGCATCGGGACAAAAAAACATTCAGTACTTC. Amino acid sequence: CASSLASGQKNIQYF.

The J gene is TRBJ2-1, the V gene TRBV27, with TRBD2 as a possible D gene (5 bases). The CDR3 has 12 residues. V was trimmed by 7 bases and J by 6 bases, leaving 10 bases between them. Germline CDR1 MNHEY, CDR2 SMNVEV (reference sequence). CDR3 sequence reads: CASMRVGNEQFF. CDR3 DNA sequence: TGTGCCAGCATGCGGGTGGGCAATGAGCAGTTCTTC.

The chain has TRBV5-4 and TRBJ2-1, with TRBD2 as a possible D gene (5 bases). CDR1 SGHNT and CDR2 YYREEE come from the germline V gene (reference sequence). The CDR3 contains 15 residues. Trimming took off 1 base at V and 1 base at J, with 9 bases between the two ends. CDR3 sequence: CASSLFQRSYNEQFF. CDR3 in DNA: TGTGCCAGCAGCTTGTTCCAGCGGTCCTACAATGAGCAGTTCTTC.

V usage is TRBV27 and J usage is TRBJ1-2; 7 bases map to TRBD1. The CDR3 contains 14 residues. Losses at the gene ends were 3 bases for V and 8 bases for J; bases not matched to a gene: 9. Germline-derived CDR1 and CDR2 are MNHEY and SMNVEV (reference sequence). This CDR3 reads CASSFATGLGGYTF. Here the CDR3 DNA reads TGTGCCAGCAGTTTCGCGACAGGGCTTGGGGGCTACACCTTC.

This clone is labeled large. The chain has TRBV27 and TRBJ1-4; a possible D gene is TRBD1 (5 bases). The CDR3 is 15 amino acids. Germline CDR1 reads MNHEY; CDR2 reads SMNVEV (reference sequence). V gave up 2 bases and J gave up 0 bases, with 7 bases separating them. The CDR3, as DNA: TGTGCCAGCAGTTTAATCAGGGCAACTAATGAAAAACTGTTTTTT. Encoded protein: CASSLIRATNEKLFF. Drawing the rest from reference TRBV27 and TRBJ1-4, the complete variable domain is EAQVTQNPRYLITVTGKKLTVTCSQNMNHEYMSWYRQDPGLGLRQIYYSMNVEVTDKGDVPEGYKVSRKEKRNFPLILESPSPNQTSLYFCASSLIRATNEKLFFGSGTQLSVL.

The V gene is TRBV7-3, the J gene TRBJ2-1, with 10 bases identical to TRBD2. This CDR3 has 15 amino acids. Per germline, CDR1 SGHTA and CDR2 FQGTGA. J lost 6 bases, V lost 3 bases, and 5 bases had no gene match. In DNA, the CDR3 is TGTGCCAGCAGCTTCCTAGCGGGAGCGGTCAATGAGCAGTTCTTC. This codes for CASSFLAGAVNEQFF.

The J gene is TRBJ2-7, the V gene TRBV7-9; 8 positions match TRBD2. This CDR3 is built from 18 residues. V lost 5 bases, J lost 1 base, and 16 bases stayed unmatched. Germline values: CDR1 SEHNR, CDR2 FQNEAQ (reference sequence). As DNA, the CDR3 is TGTGCCAGCAGCCCCTTTCTAGCGGGTCTCTCTACATCCTACGAGCAGTACTTC. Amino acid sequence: CASSPFLAGLSTSYEQYF.

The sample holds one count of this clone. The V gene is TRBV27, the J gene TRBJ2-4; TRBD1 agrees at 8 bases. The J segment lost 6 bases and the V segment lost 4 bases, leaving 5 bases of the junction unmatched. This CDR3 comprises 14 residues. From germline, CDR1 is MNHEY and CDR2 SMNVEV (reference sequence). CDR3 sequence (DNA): TGTGCCAGCAGTTCGCAGGGGGCTGGAAACATTCAGTACTTC. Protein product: CASSSQGAGNIQYF.

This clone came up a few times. The CDR3 DNA is TGTGCCACCAGCAGAGATCCGACAGGGGCCCACTATAGCAATCAGCCCCAGCATTTT. It translates to CATSRDPTGAHYSNQPQHF. The chain joins TRBV15 to TRBJ1-5; 8 bases map to TRBD1. Germline CDR1 is LNHNV and CDR2 is YYDKDF (reference sequence). CDR3 length: 19 amino acids. Unmatched junction bases numbered 10, after V lost 0 bases and J lost 0 bases.

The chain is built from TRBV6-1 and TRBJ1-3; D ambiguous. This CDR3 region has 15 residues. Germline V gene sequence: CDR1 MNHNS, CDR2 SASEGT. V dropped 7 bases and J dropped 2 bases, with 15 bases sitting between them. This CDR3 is CASIEQVVAGNTIYF. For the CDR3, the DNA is TGTGCCAGCATCGAGCAGGTAGTAGCTGGAAACACCATATATTTT.

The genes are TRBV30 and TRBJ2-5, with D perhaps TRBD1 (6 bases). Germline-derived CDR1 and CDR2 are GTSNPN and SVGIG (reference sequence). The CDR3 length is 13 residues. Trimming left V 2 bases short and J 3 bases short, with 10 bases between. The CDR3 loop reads CAWSWDTEETQYF. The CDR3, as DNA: TGTGCCTGGAGTTGGGACACGGAAGAGACCCAGTACTTC. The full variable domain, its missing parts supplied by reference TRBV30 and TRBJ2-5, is SQTIHQWPATLVQPVGSPLSLECTVEGTSNPNLYWYRQAAGRGLQLLFYSVGIGQISSEVPQNLSASRPQDRQFILSSKKLLLSDSGFYLCAWSWDTEETQYFGPGTRLLVL.

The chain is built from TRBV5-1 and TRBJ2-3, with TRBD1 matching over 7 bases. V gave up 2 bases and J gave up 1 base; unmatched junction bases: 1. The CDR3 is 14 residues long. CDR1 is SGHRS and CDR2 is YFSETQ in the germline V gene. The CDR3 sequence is CASSLGTGTDTQYF. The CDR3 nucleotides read TGCGCCAGCAGCTTAGGGACAGGCACAGATACGCAGTATTTT.

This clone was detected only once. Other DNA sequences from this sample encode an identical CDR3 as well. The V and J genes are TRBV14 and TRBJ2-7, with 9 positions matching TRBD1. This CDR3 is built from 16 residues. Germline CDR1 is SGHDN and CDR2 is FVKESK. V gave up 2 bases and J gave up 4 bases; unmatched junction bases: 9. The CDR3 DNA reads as TGTGCCAGCAGCCAAACTCTTGGGGGACAGGGATACGAGCAGTACTTC. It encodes CASSQTLGGQGYEQYF.

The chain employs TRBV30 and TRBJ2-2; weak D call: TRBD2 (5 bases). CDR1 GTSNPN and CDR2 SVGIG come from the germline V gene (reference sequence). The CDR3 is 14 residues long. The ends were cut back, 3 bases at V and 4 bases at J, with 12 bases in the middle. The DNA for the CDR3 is TGTGCCTGGAGAATCGCGGGCGGCACCGGGGAGCTGTTTTTT. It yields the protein CAWRIAGGTGELFF.

Here the CDR3 reads CASRELGGYTDTQYF. The CDR3 nucleotides are TGTGCCAGCAGGGAATTAGGAGGATACACAGATACGCAGTATTTT. The J gene is TRBJ2-3, the V gene TRBV7-2, with a possible D match to TRBD2 (5 bases). CDR1 is SGHTA and CDR2 is FQGNSA in the germline V gene. CDR3 length equals 15 residues. Trimming removed 6 bases from V and 2 bases from J, with 15 bases in between.